The rows below give T cell receptor beta chains drawn from one sample of a study of blood T cell repertoires in COVID-19. Produced via immunoSEQ multiplex PCR; TCRdb's table is partial and in-frame only. This sample has about 120,000 clones, with around 89% found just once. Sequenced sample: peripheral blood. Receptors were obtained from a human donor with acute or convalescent COVID-19. The donor label of this sample is uncertain. Both conserved end residues are part of each CDR3. A D gene is named only where the DNA matches it firmly. Not all rows give a size; the values are once, few, many and, for expanded clones, a class.

>NA|NA|TRBJ1-1|TRBV7-9
TGTGCCAGCAGCTACTCGGGAGGGGCACCGGAAGCTTTCTTT
CASSYSGGAPEAFF
>TRBD1|NA|TRBJ1-4|TRBV5-8
TGTGCCAGCAGCATCGGGACAGGGGTTCGGGTTAATGAAAAACTGTTTTTT
CASSIGTGVRVNEKLFF
>TRBD1|NA|TRBJ2-7|TRBV15
TGTGCCACCAGCAGATCTAGACAGGGAGCCCCCTACGAGCAGTACTTC
CATSRSRQGAPYEQYF
>TRBD2|NA|TRBJ2-2|TRBV7-3
TGTGCCAGCAGCTTAAGTAGCGGGAGGTCGAGCACCGGGGAGCTGTTTTTT
CASSLSSGRSSTGELFF
>NA|NA|TRBJ1-4|TRBV15
TGTGCCACCAGCAGAGACCTTACACCGACAATTAATGAAAAACTGTTTTTT
CATSRDLTPTINEKLFF
>NA|NA|TRBJ1-1|TRBV29-1
TGCAGCGTTGATGTTGGGCTGTCGGAAGCTTTCTTT
CSVDVGLSEAFF
>TRBD1|NA|TRBJ1-4|TRBV7-9
TGTGCCAGCAGCTTTGGACAGGGGTATGAAAAACTGTTTTTT
CASSFGQGYEKLFF
>NA|NA|TRBJ1-3|TRBV9
TGTGCCAGCAGCGTACCTGACACCCGGAACACCATATATTTT
CASSVPDTRNTIYF
>TRBD2|NA|TRBJ2-5|TRBV18
TGTGCCAGCTATAGCGGGAGGCAAGAGACCCAGTACTTC
CASYSGRQETQYF
>NA|NA|TRBJ2-5|TRBV15
TGTGCCACCAGCAGAGATAATCAAGAGACCCAGTACTTC
CATSRDNQETQYF
>TRBD1|NA|TRBJ1-2|TRBV6-5
TGTGCCAGCAGGAAAGAAGGGGGCTCTGGCTACACCTTC
CASRKEGGSGYTF
>NA|NA|TRBJ1-1|TRBV3-1/TRBV3-2
TGTGCCAGCAGCCCGAGACACACAGGGATTGAAGCTTTCTTT
CASSPRHTGIEAFF
>NA|NA|TRBJ2-2|TRBV7-6
TGTGCCAGCAGCTTATGGGGGGACAGCACCGGGGAGCTGTTTTTT
CASSLWGDSTGELFF
>TRBD1|NA|TRBJ2-7|TRBV7-2
TGTGCCAGCAGCTTAGTACAGGGACAGGGGGACTACGAGCAGTACTTC
CASSLVQGQGDYEQYF
>NA|few|TRBJ1-2|TRBV4-3
TGCGCCAGCAGCCAAGAATGGCTATCGGGTACAGGGAACGGCTACACCTTC
CASSQEWLSGTGNGYTF
>TRBD1|once|TRBJ2-2|TRBV27
TGTGCCAGCAGTCACCAGGGGGCGATTAACACCGGGGAGCTGTTTTTT
CASSHQGAINTGELFF
>NA|NA|TRBJ1-1|TRBV2
TGTGCCAGCAGTGAAGTGAGGTTAGGGGCCACTGAAGCTTTCTTT
CASSEVRLGATEAFF
>NA|NA|TRBJ2-5|TRBV29-1
TGCAGCGTTCGGGGAGAGACCCAGTACTTC
CSVRGETQYF
>NA|NA|TRBJ1-2|TRBV18
TGTGCCAGCTCACCTTGGACGATAGACAGGTCCTATGGCTACACCTTC
CASSPWTIDRSYGYTF
>TRBD1|NA|TRBJ2-3|TRBV28
TGTGCCAGTCGTGGACAGGGGGCAGGCACAGATACGCAGTATTTT
CASRGQGAGTDTQYF
>NA|once|TRBJ1-2|TRBV28
TGTGCCAGCAGTTTAGCACAGCTCAACTATGGCTACACCTTC
CASSLAQLNYGYTF
>TRBD1|NA|TRBJ1-1|TRBV11-2
TGTGCCAGCAGCCCTGGGACAGGGAACACTGAAGCTTTCTTT
CASSPGTGNTEAFF
>TRBD1|NA|TRBJ2-2|TRBV30
TGTGCCTGGAGTAAAGGGGGCGTCTCCGGGGAGCTGTTTTTT
CAWSKGGVSGELFF
>TRBD2|NA|TRBJ2-1|TRBV5-4
TGTGCCAGCAGCTTGTTGGGACTAGCAAATAATGAGCAGTTCTTC
CASSLLGLANNEQFF
>TRBD1|NA|TRBJ1-6|TRBV5-4
TGTGCCAGCAGCTTAGCCGGGACAGGGTACAATTCACCCCTCCACTTT
CASSLAGTGYNSPLHF
>NA|NA|TRBJ1-3|TRBV19
TGTGCCAGTAGTATTTGGGGGCCCTCTGGAAACACCATATATTTT
CASSIWGPSGNTIYF
>NA|NA|TRBJ2-2|TRBV5-4
TGTGCCAGCAGCTTGGGACAAACCGGGGAGCTGTTTTTT
CASSLGQTGELFF
>NA|NA|TRBJ2-7|TRBV27
TGTGCCAGCAGTAAGGGGGGAGGGGCCCCCTACGAGCAGTACTTC
CASSKGGGAPYEQYF
>NA|NA|TRBJ1-2|TRBV7-9
TGTGCCAGCAGCTTAGGGCAGGCTAACTATGGCTACACCTTC
CASSLGQANYGYTF
>NA|NA|TRBJ2-2|TRBV29-1
TGCAGCGTTGAACTGAGGAGGGCGAACACCGGGGAGCTGTTTTTT
CSVELRRANTGELFF
>NA|NA|TRBJ2-1|TRBV18
TGTGCCAGCTCAGTTTTGGCCTCAAGCTCCTACAATGAGCAGTTCTTC
CASSVLASSSYNEQFF
>NA|NA|TRBJ2-6|TRBV9
TGTGCCAGCAGCGTAGCTACCAGTGATAGCGCTGGGGCCAACGTCCTGACTTTC
CASSVATSDSAGANVLTF
>NA|NA|TRBJ1-5|TRBV7-2
TGTGCCAGCAGCTTAGTACAGAGTCAGCCCCAGCATTTT
CASSLVQSQPQHF
>TRBD1|NA|TRBJ2-7|TRBV29-1
TGCAGCGTTGAAGCCAGGACAGGGGGCTCCTACGAGCAGTACTTC
CSVEARTGGSYEQYF
>NA|NA|TRBJ2-2|TRBV3-1/TRBV3-2
TGTGCCAGCAGCCAAGTACAATTGCAGTCCGACTACAAGGTTTTCCGGGAGCTGTTTTTT
CASSQVQLQSDYKVFRELFF
>NA|few|TRBJ2-7|TRBV20-1
TGCAGTGCTAGTGGAGTGTACGAGCAGTACTTC
CSASGVYEQYF
>NA|NA|TRBJ2-4|TRBV7-2
TGTGCCAGCAGCTTAGGGGGCGCGAACATTCAGTACTTC
CASSLGGANIQYF
>TRBD2|NA|TRBJ2-1|TRBV7-9
TGTGCCAGCAGCGCCCGGGACTTTCGGACTAGCGGGAGTTACAATGAGCAGTTCTTC
CASSARDFRTSGSYNEQFF
>NA|NA|TRBJ1-2|TRBV28
TGTGCCAGCCGATGGGGAGGGGGAGGCTACACCTTC
CASRWGGGGYTF
>NA|once|TRBJ1-1|TRBV6-5
TGTGCCAGCAGTCCCATGAGCACTGAAGCTTTCTTT
CASSPMSTEAFF
>NA|once|TRBJ2-3|TRBV18
TGTGCCAGCCTCCCAGGCTACACAGATACGCAGTATTTT
CASLPGYTDTQYF
>NA|NA|TRBJ1-2|TRBV28
TGTGCCAGCACCCTGACAGATGGGGGGTATGGCTACACCTTC
CASTLTDGGYGYTF
>TRBD2|NA|TRBJ2-2|TRBV4-1
TGCGCCAGCAGCCAAGCAAATAGCGGGGGGAGCGGGGAGCTGTTTTTT
CASSQANSGGSGELFF
>TRBD2|NA|TRBJ2-4|TRBV18
TGTGCCAGCTCACCACCGATGACTAGCGGGAACATTCAGTACTTC
CASSPPMTSGNIQYF
>TRBD1|NA|TRBJ2-3|TRBV7-2
TGTGCCAGCAGCTCGCTCGGGACAGGGTATAGCACAGATACGCAGTATTTT
CASSSLGTGYSTDTQYF
>TRBD2|NA|TRBJ2-5|TRBV7-9
TGTGCCAGCAGCCCCCCCTGGGGCGGGGGGGCACTTGAGACCCAGTACTTC
CASSPPWGGGALETQYF
>TRBD1|once|TRBJ1-6|TRBV6-6
TGTGCCAGCAGTCCGACAGGGGGAAATTCACCCCTCCACTTT
CASSPTGGNSPLHF
>TRBD2|NA|TRBJ2-7|TRBV28
TGTGCCAGCAGGAGCGGGGGGGCTAACTACGAGCAGTACTTC
CASRSGGANYEQYF
>TRBD1|NA|TRBJ1-5|TRBV28
TGTGCCAGCAGTTTCGGACAGGGAAATCAGCCCCAGCATTTT
CASSFGQGNQPQHF
>NA|NA|TRBJ2-6|TRBV4-1
TGCGCCAGCAGCCAAGCTACAGGGAGCTCTGGGGCCAACGTCCTGACTTTC
CASSQATGSSGANVLTF
>NA|NA|TRBJ2-3|TRBV14
TGTGCCAGCAGCCAAGGGCCCGCTTGGGGGGGGCCCACAGATACGCAGTATTTT
CASSQGPAWGGPTDTQYF
>TRBD1|NA|TRBJ1-1|TRBV25-1
TGTGCCAGCAGAGAGGACAGGACGAACACTGAAGCTTTCTTT
CASREDRTNTEAFF
>TRBD2|few|TRBJ2-7|TRBV15
TGTGCCACCAGCAGAGATCCCGGGGGGGCCGACGAGCAGTACTTC
CATSRDPGGADEQYF
>NA|NA|TRBJ2-5|TRBV4-2
TGTGCCAGCAGCCAGGGTGGGGGGGGCGCTCTAGAGACCCAGTACTTC
CASSQGGGGALETQYF
>NA|NA|TRBJ1-1|TRBV7-9
TGTGCCAGCAGAGCCTATGAAGGGAGGGGGAACACTGAAGCTTTCTTT
CASRAYEGRGNTEAFF
>TRBD2|NA|TRBJ2-1|TRBV5-1
TGCGCCAGTACCACAGGACTAGCGGAGGATGAGCAGTTCTTC
CASTTGLAEDEQFF
>TRBD1|NA|TRBJ1-6|TRBV6-5
TGTGCCAGCAGTTACTCGACGACAGGGGTATCACCCCTCCACTTT
CASSYSTTGVSPLHF
>NA|NA|TRBJ2-3|TRBV7-9
TGTGCCAGCAGCTACAGGACAGCTAATTTCACAGATACGCAGTATTTT
CASSYRTANFTDTQYF
>NA|NA|TRBJ1-6|TRBV3-1/TRBV3-2
TGTGCCAGCAGCCAAGTTTCGGGAAATTCACCCCTCCACTTT
CASSQVSGNSPLHF